This T cell receptor (beta chain) stems from a study of blood T cell repertoires in COVID-19. Study-level information: Acute and convalescent COVID-19 samples came from the United States, Italy and Spain. PBMCs, B-cell-depleted T cells, or T cells were the source of the cDNA or gDNA that made up the material.

The CDR3 is made up of 13 amino acids. The ends lost 3 bases at V and 2 bases at J; junction bases unmatched: 3. Germline-derived CDR1 and CDR2 are SQVTM and ANQGSEA. This clone was detected only once. In the original processing: Cell counts per sample came from amplifying reference gene primers. Method: immunoSEQ multiplex PCR; TCRdb's copy keeps in-frame clones and lacks some. V and J calls and clone size are given by that table; D and trimming were obtained from the DNA. The sample has more than 200,000 clones, around 89% seen once. Sequenced sample: peripheral blood. V gene TRBV29-1 combines with J gene TRBJ1-1; TRBD1 matches 7 bases. The receptor was derived from a man between 65 and 79 years old with acute or convalescent COVID-19. In nucleotides, the CDR3 is TGCAGCGTTGAGGGACAGTTTAACACTGAAGCTTTCTTT. It encodes CSVEGQFNTEAFF. The whole variable domain, filled in from reference TRBV29-1 and TRBJ1-1, reads SAVISQKPSRDICQRGTSLTIQCQVDSQVTMMFWYRQQPGQSLTLIATANQGSEATYESGFVIDKFPISRPNLTFSTLTVSNMSPEDSSIYLCSVEGQFNTEAFFGQGTRLTVV.